A selection of T cell receptor beta chains follows, all from one sample in a study of CD8+CD57+ T cells in acquired aplastic anemia. In TCRdb, the reads were re-called with MiXCR into one record per CDR3 protein. The sample consists of hundreds of thousands of distinct CDR3 sequences, about 70% of them appearing once. Source material: sorted CD4+, CD8+, or CD8+CD57+ T cells (not recorded which) from PBMCs. The source is a human donor in good health, serving as a control. Each CDR3 is given with its conserved first and last residue. The D gene is left open where the match is weak. Expanded clones get a size class; other rows say once, few or many, or leave the size out.

17	.	.	TRBV10-3	TRBJ2-6	TGTGCCATCAGTGAGCCGTACGGGACAACTGGGGCCACCGTCCTGACTTTC	CAISEPYGTTGATVLTF
16	.	.	TRBV12-3/TRBV12-4	TRBJ2-5	TGTGCCAGCAGGAAAAATCGCCGGGGGCCGGGGGAGACCCAGTACTTC	CASRKNRRGPGETQYF
14	.	TRBD2	TRBV20-1	TRBJ2-3	TGCAGCGCTCTAGCGGGGGGAGGCACAGATACGCAGTATTTT	CSALAGGGTDTQYF
16	once	TRBD2	TRBV4-2	TRBJ2-5	TGTGCCAGCAGCCCAGGGGCGGGGGGCTCCCAAGAGACCCAGTACTTC	CASSPGAGGSQETQYF
13	once	TRBD1	TRBV9	TRBJ1-2	TGTGCCAGCAGCGTCGGACAGGGGGTAGGCTACACCTTC	CASSVGQGVGYTF
16	.	.	TRBV19	TRBJ1-5	TGTGCCAGTAGTATGGTTGGACGGTATAGCAATCAGCCCCAGCATTTT	CASSMVGRYSNQPQHF
12	.	.	TRBV19	TRBJ1-6	TGTGCCAGTAGCTCAGTTTTGACCCCCCTCCACTTT	CASSSVLTPLHF
16	.	.	TRBV7-6	TRBJ2-2	TGTGCTAGCAGCTTAGTTAGCAGGATAAACAACGGGGAGCTGTTTTTT	CASSLVSRINNGELFF
14	.	.	TRBV7-9	TRBJ1-1	TGTGCCAGCAGCCTAGATCCCGTGAACGACGAGCAGTACTTT	CASSLDPVNDEQYF
14	.	TRBD1	TRBV7-3	TRBJ1-1	TGTGCCAGTCGCGATACAGGGGGGGGCACTGAAGCTTTCTTT	CASRDTGGGTEAFF
15	.	.	TRBV5-8	TRBJ2-1	TGTGCCAGCAGTTTGGACGCAGCGCGGGGCAATGAGCAGTTCTTC	CASSLDAARGNEQFF
17	.	.	TRBV7-2	TRBJ1-4	TGTGCCAGCAGCAACCTGGGGGGCAGCGCTGCAGCTTTCAAACTGTTTTTT	CASSNLGGSAAAFKLFF
13	.	TRBD1	TRBV29-1	TRBJ1-1	TGCAGCGTTGTTGGCAGGGGGAAAACTGAAGCTTTCTTT	CSVVGRGKTEAFF
16	once	TRBD2	TRBV7-2	TRBJ2-1	TGTGCCAGCAGCGTAGCTCGGGCTAGCGGGAGTTGCGAGCAGTTCTTC	CASSVARASGSCEQFF
13	many	.	TRBV30	TRBJ2-3	TGTGCCTGGAGTGTAGGGGTTACAGATACGCAGTATTTT	CAWSVGVTDTQYF
15	.	TRBD1	TRBV19	TRBJ1-4	TGTGCCAGTAGCATGGGACAGGGTAGGGATGAAAAACTGTTTTTT	CASSMGQGRDEKLFF
13	.	.	TRBV7-3	TRBJ2-2	TGTGCCAGCAGCATCCTAAAGGCCGGGGAGCTGTTTTTT	CASSILKAGELFF
14	.	.	TRBV5-6	TRBJ2-7	TGTGCCAGCAGCCCGGGGGGCGTTACCTACGAGCAGTACTTC	CASSPGGVTYEQYF
13	.	.	TRBV29-1	TRBJ2-7	TGCAGCGTTAGGGACGGAGGTAGCTATGAGCAGTACTTC	CSVRDGGSYEQYF
15	.	.	TRBV7-2	TRBJ1-1	TGTGCCAGCGATATGCCGGGACATATGAACACTGAGGCTTTCTTT	CASDMPGHMNTEAFF
16	few	.	TRBV9	TRBJ1-2	TGCGCCAGCAGCCAAGAGGTCATTTTACAGGGCTATGGCTACACCTTC	CASSQEVILQGYGYTF
13	.	.	TRBV5-8	TRBJ1-1	TGCGCCAGCGCGGTAGGACCCAATAATGAAGCTTTCTTT	CASAVGPNNEAFF
14	once	.	TRBV20-1	TRBJ2-5	TGCAGTGCTAGGTCCACAGGGCCAGGCAAGACCCAGTACTTC	CSARSTGPGKTQYF
15	.	.	TRBV7-2	TRBJ1-5	TGTGCCAGCAGCTTAGGTCGAGCAGCCAATCAGCCCCAGCATTTT	CASSLGRAANQPQHF
15	once	.	TRBV11-1	TRBJ2-6	TGCGCCAGCAGCTTACAGGCCACTGGGGCCAACGTCCTGACTTTC	CASSLQATGANVLTF
13	few	TRBD1	TRBV7-9	TRBJ1-2	TGTGCCAGCAGCGTCACACAGGGGGACGGCTACACCTTC	CASSVTQGDGYTF
14	.	TRBD2	TRBV20-1	TRBJ2-5	TGCAGTGCCCTGACAAGCGGGGAGGCCAAGACCCAGTACTTC	CSALTSGEAKTQYF
15	many	TRBD1	TRBV4-3	TRBJ1-1	TGCGCCAGCAGCCAAGGGGACAGGGGGCTCACTGAAGCTTTCTTT	CASSQGDRGLTEAFF
14	.	.	TRBV12-3/TRBV12-4	TRBJ2-7	TGTGCCAGCAGTTTAGCGGGGGAATGGGCCGAGCAGTACTTC	CASSLAGEWAEQYF
14	few	.	TRBV7-8	TRBJ1-6	TGTGCCAGCAGCTCTGGGGCCTATAATTCACCCCTCCACTTT	CASSSGAYNSPLHF
13	.	.	TRBV7-2	TRBJ1-6	TGTGCCAGCAGCCCCCGGGGAGGGGATCAGCTCCACTTT	CASSPRGGDQLHF
13	few	.	TRBV10-1	TRBJ2-2	TGCGCCAGCCGGGGGGCCAACACCGGGGAGCTGTTTTTT	CASRGANTGELFF
14	.	TRBD1	TRBV25-1	TRBJ1-1	TGTGCCAGCAGTGAGCCGGGACAGGGGTCTGAAGCTTTCTTT	CASSEPGQGSEAFF
15	.	.	TRBV20-1	TRBJ1-2	TGCAGTGCTAGCCGGGGCGGATCCATGAAGGGTGGCTACACCTTC	CSASRGGSMKGGYTF
18	many	TRBD1	TRBV27	TRBJ2-7	TGTGCCAGCAGTTCGACCGGGACAGGGTTACCTAGGGGCTACGAGCAGTACTTC	CASSSTGTGLPRGYEQYF
14	many	.	TRBV10-3	TRBJ1-1	TGTGCCATCAGTGAGTCGACTCGGGGGAGCAGAGCTTTCTTT	CAISESTRGSRAFF
15	.	TRBD1	TRBV7-9	TRBJ2-7	TGTGCCAGCAGCTCGCAGACAGGGAGCGGCAACGAGCAGTACTTC	CASSSQTGSGNEQYF
13	.	TRBD2	TRBV7-9	TRBJ2-7	TGTGCCAGCAGCTTAGGGGGGGGGTACGTGTATTACTTC	CASSLGGGYVYYF
13	many	TRBD2	TRBV5-1	TRBJ2-7	TGCGCCAGCAGCTTGGAGGGGAGGGGCGAGCAGTACTTC	CASSLEGRGEQYF
13	.	TRBD1	TRBV11-2	TRBJ2-7	TGTGCCAGCAGCTCGGGGACAGCCCACGAGCAGTACTTC	CASSSGTAHEQYF
13	many	.	TRBV3-1	TRBJ2-7	TGTGCCAGCAGCGGGAGACATCTCTACGAGCAGTACTTC	CASSGRHLYEQYF
14	.	.	TRBV12-3/TRBV12-4	TRBJ2-2	TGTGCCAGCAGTTTGGGACGTGAAACCGGGGAGCTGTTTTTT	CASSLGRETGELFF
15	.	TRBD2	TRBV7-6	TRBJ2-1	TGTGCCAGCAGCTTTTCCACTAGCGGGGGCGGTGAGCAGTTCTTC	CASSFSTSGGGEQFF
11	.	.	TRBV14	TRBJ2-7	TGCGCCAGCGGCCAGTCCTACGAGCAGTACTTC	CASGQSYEQYF
17	.	TRBD2	TRBV29-1	TRBJ2-3	TGCAGCGTTGGACACACCGGGACTAGCGGGGGGGCAGATACGCAGTATTTT	CSVGHTGTSGGADTQYF
14	many	.	TRBV7-2	TRBJ2-1	TGTGCCAGCAGCCCCCTGGACTTGGGGAATGAGCAGTTCTTC	CASSPLDLGNEQFF
16	.	.	TRBV20-1	TRBJ1-2	TGCAGTGCTAGAGATCTAGCGTCACTTAACGTGGGTGCCTACACCTTT	CSARDLASLNVGAYTF
12	.	.	TRBV7-8	TRBJ2-7	TGTGCCAGCAGCTTAGGGACGAGGGAGCAGTACTTC	CASSLGTREQYF
14	many	TRBD2	TRBV10-3	TRBJ2-3	TGTGCCATCAGGGGGACTAGCAGCACAGATACGCAGTATTTT	CAIRGTSSTDTQYF
13	.	.	TRBV7-2	TRBJ2-7	TGTGCCAGCAGCCCCGCGGGACGACACGAGCAGTACTTC	CASSPAGRHEQYF
16	many	.	TRBV12-3/TRBV12-4	TRBJ1-1	TGTGCCAGCAGTTTACTCCCCCACAAGGGAGGAGGTGAAGCTTTCTTT	CASSLLPHKGGGEAFF